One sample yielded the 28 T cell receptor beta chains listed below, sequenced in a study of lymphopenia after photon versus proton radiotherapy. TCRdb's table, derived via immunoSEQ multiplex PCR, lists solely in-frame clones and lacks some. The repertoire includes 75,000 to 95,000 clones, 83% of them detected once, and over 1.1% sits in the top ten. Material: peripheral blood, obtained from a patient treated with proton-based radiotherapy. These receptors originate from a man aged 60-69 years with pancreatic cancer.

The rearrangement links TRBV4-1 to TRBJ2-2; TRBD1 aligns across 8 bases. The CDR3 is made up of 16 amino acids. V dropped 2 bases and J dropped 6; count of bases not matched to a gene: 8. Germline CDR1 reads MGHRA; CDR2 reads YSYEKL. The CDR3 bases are TGCGCCAGCAGCCAAATACGGCAGGGGGCGTCCGGGGAGCTGTTTTTT. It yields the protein CASSQIRQGASGELFF.

The CDR3 bases are TGTGCCAGTAGTATGAGGGGGCTAGTGGAGACCCAGTACTTC. As protein: CASSMRGLVETQYF. The V gene is TRBV19, the J gene TRBJ2-5, with 7 bases lining up with TRBD1. Trimming cost V 3 bases and J 5 bases; bases outside gene matches: 6. CDR1 and CDR2 (germline): LNHDA, SQIVND (reference sequence). This CDR3 spans 14 amino acids.

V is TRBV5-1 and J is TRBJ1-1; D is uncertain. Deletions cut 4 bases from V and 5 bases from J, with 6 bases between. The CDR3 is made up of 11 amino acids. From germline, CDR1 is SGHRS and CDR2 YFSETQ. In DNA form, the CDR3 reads TGCGCCAGCAGCCTGGGGACTGAAGCTTTCTTT. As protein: CASSLGTEAFF.

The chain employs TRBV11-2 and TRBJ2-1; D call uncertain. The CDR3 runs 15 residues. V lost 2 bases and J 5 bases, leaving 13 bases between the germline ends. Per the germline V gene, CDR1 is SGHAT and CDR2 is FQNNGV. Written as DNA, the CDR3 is TGTGCCAGCAGCTTATCCGGCGAGCGAAACAATGAGCAGTTCTTC. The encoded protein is CASSLSGERNNEQFF.

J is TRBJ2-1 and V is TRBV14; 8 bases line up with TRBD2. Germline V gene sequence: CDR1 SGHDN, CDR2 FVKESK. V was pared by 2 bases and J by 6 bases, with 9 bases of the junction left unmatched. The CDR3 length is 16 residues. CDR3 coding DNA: TGTGCCAGCAGCCAAACCCCCGGACTAGCAGCCAATGAGCAGTTCTTC. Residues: CASSQTPGLAANEQFF.

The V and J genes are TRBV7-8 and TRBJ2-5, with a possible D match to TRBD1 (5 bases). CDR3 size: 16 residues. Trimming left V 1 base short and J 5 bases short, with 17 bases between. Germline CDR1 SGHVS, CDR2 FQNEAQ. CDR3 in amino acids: CASSLETGRRYETQYF. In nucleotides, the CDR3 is TGTGCCAGCAGCTTAGAAACAGGTCGTCGGTATGAGACCCAGTACTTC.

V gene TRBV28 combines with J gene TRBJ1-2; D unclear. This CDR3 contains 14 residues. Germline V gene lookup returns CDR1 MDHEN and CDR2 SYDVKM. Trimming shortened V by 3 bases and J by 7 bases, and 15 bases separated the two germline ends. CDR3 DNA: TGTGCCAGCAGTTTTGCGGGAACTAAAGGTGGCTACACCTTC. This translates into CASSFAGTKGGYTF.

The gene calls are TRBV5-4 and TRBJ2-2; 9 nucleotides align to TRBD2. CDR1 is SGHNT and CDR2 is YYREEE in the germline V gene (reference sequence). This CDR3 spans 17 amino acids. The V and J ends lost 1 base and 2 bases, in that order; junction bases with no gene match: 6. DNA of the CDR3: TGTGCCAGCAGCTTGAGCAAGCGGGAGGCCAACACCGGGGAGCTGTTTTTT. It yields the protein CASSLSKREANTGELFF.

The DNA of the CDR3 is TGTGCCAGCAGTTCCCTTACTAGCGGGAGCGGGGATACGCAGTATTTT. Its translation: CASSSLTSGSGDTQYF. The chain links TRBV2 to TRBJ2-3; 11 bases map to TRBD2. Looked up from germline, CDR1 is SNHLY and CDR2 is FYNNEI. V shed 5 bases, J shed 6 bases, and the junction held 10 bases outside the gene matches. This CDR3 region has 16 residues.

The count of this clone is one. The CDR3 nucleotides read TGTGCCAGCCAAAGACCCGTTGGGGACACTGAAGCTTTCTTT. It specifies CASQRPVGDTEAFF. V gene TRBV6-5 combines with J gene TRBJ1-1, with no clear D. The CDR3 consists of 14 residues. Germline lookup yields CDR1 MNHEY and CDR2 SVGAGI. Trimming pared 8 bases from V and 3 bases from J, leaving 16 bases between.

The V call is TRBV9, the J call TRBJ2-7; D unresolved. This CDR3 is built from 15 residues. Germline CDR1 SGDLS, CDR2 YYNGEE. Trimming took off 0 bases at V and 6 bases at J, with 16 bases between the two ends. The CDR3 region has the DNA TGTGCCAGCAGCGTAGGGGTGACCGCCCCCCCCGAGCAGTACTTC. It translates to CASSVGVTAPPEQYF.

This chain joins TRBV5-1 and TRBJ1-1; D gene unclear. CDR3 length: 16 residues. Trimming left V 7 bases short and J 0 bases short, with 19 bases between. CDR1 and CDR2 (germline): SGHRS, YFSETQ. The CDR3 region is CASYDESGFLNTEAFF. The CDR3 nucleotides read TGCGCCAGCTACGACGAGAGCGGGTTTCTGAACACTGAAGCTTTCTTT.

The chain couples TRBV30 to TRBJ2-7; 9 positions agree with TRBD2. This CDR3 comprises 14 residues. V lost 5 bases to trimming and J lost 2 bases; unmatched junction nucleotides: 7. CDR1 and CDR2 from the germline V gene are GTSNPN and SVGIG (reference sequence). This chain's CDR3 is CAWASSGITYEQYF. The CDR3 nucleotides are TGTGCCTGGGCTTCTAGCGGGATCACCTACGAGCAGTACTTC.

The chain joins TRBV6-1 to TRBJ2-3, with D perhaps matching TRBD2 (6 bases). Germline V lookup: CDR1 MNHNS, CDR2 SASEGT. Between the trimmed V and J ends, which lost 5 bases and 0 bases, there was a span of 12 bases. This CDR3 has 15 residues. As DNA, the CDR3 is TGTGCCAGCAGTATGACTAGAGGGAGCACAGATACGCAGTATTTT. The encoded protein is CASSMTRGSTDTQYF.

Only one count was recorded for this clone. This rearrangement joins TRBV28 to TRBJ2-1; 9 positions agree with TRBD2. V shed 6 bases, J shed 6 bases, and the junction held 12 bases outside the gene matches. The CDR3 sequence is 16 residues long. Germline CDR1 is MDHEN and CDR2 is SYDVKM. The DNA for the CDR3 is TGTGCCAGCAGGCCCGGGACTAGCTCTCTTGGCAATGAGCAGTTCTTC. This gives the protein CASRPGTSSLGNEQFF. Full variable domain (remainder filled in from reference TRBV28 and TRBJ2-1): DVKVTQSSRYLVKRTGEKVFLECVQDMDHENMFWYRQDPGLGLRLIYFSYDVKMKEKGDIPEGYSVSREKKERFSLILESASTNQTSMYLCASRPGTSSLGNEQFFGPGTRLTVL.

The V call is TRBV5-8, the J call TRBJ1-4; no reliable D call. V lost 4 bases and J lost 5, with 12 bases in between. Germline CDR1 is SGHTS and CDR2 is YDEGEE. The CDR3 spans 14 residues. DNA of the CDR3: TGTGCCAGCAGCCCGTACCGATTAAATGAAAAACTGTTTTTT. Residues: CASSPYRLNEKLFF.

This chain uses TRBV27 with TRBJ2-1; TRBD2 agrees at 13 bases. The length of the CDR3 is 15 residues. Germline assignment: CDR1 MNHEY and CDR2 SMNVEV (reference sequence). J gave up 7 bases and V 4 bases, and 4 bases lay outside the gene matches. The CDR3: CASSYTSGRANEQFF. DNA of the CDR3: TGTGCCAGCAGTTATACTAGCGGGAGGGCGAATGAGCAGTTCTTC.

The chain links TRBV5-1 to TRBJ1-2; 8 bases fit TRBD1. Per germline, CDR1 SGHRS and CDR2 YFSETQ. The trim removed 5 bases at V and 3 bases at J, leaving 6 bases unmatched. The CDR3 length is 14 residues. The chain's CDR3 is CASRLGQEDYGYTF. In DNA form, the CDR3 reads TGCGCCAGCAGGCTGGGACAGGAGGACTATGGCTACACCTTC.

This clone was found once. DNA of the CDR3: TGTGCCAGCAGCCTAATGGGAAACACCATATATTTT. Protein sequence: CASSLMGNTIYF. The chain links TRBV5-4 to TRBJ1-3; no definite D call. The V gene lost 4 bases and the J gene lost 4 bases, with 6 bases spanning the gap. This CDR3 spans 12 amino acids. The germline CDR1 and CDR2 sequences are SGHNT and YYREEE (reference sequence). The variable domain in full, completed from reference TRBV5-4 and TRBJ1-3, reads ETGVTQSPTHLIKTRGQQVTLRCSSQSGHNTVSWYQQALGQGPQFIFQYYREEENGRGNFPPRFSGLQFPNYSSELNVNALELDDSALYLCASSLMGNTIYFGEGSWLTVV.

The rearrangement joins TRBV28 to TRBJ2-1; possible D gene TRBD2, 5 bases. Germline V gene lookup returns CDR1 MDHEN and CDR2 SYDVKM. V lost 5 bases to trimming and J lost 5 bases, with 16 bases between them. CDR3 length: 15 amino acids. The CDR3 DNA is TGTGCCAGCAGTACCACCCACCGGAGGAACAATGAGCAGTTCTTC. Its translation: CASSTTHRRNNEQFF.

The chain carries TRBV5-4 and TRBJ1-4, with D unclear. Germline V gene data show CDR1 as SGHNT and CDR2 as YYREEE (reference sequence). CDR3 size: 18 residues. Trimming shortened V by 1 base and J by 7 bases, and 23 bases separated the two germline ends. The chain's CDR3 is CASSLIVFLGMRSEKLFF. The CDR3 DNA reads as TGTGCCAGCAGCTTGATTGTCTTTCTAGGGATGAGGAGTGAAAAACTGTTTTTT.

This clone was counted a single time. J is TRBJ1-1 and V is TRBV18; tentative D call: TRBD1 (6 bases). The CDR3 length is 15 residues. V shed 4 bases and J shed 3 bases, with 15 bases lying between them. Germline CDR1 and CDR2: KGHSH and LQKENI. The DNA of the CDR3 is TGTGCCAGCTCACGACCTACAGGGACGGACACTGAAGCTTTCTTT. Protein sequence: CASSRPTGTDTEAFF.

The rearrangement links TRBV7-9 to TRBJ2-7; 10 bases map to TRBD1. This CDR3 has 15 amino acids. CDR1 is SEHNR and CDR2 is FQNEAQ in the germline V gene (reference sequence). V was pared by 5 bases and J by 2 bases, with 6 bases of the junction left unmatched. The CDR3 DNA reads TGTGCCAGCAGCACCAGACAGGGGGCACCCTACGAGCAGTACTTC. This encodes CASSTRQGAPYEQYF.

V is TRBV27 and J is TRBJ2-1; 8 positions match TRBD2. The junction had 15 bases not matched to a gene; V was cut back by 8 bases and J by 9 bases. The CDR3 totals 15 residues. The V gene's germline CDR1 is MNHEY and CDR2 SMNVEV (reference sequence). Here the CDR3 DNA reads TGTGCCAGCCGGGGGGGCGGGACCCTGCGGGGTGAGCAGTTCTTC. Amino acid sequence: CASRGGGTLRGEQFF.

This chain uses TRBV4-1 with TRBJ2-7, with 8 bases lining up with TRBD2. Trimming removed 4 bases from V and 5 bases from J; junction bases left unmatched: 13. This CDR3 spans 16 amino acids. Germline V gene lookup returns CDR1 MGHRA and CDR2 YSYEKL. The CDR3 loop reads CASSRPGGRERDEQYF. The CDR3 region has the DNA TGCGCCAGCAGCCGTCCGGGGGGGAGGGAGAGGGACGAGCAGTACTTC.

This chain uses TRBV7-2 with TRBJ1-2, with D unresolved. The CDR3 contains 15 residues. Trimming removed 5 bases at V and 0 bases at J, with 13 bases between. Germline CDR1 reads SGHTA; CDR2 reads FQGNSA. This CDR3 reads CASSNSGYPNYGYTF. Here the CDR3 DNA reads TGTGCCAGCAGCAATTCGGGGTATCCTAACTATGGCTACACCTTC. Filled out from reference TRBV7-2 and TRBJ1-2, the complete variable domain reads GAGVSQSPSNKVTEKGKDVELRCDPISGHTALYWYRQSLGQGLEFLIYFQGNSAPDKSGLPSDRFSAERTGGSVSTLTIQRTQQEDSAVYLCASSNSGYPNYGYTFGSGTRLTVV.

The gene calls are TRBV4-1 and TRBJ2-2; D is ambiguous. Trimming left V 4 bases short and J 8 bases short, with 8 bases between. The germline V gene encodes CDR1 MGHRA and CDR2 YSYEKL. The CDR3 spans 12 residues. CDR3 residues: CASSPDPGELFF. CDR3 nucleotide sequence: TGCGCCAGCAGCCCGGACCCGGGGGAGCTGTTTTTT.

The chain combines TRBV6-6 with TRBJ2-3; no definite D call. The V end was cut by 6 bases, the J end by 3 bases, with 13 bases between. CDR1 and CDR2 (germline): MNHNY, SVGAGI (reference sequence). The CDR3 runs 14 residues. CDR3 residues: CASSPLRWTDTQYF. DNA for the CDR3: TGTGCCAGCAGCCCCCTGAGGTGGACAGATACGCAGTATTTT.